This T cell receptor (beta chain) stems from a study of beta chain features in type 1 diabetes. General study findings and limits: The study found that naive, central memory and Treg TCRB repertoires appeared more similar in patients than in healthy donors.

Concerning this clone: No antigen is known for it.

The isolated RNA, all of it, was reverse transcribed, so expressed TCRB transcripts were what got sequenced. Using immunoSEQ multiplex PCR, the repertoire was profiled, and TCRdb retains in-frame clones only, with some absent. The repertoire holds about 320,000 clones, with around 13% as singletons. CDR1 is SGHTA and CDR2 is FQGNSA in the germline V gene. The V end lost 2 bases, the J end lost 4 bases, and 11 bases lay between the germline ends. The CDR3 covers 15 residues. Sequencing was carried out using central memory CD4+ T cells from blood. The gene calls are TRBV7-2 and TRBJ2-2; tentatively, D is TRBD2 (6 bases). The TCR was taken from a man younger than 45 in good health. The DNA of the CDR3 is TGTGCCAGCAGCTTATATACCGGGGGCACCGGGGAGCTGTTTTTT. Translated: CASSLYTGGTGELFF.